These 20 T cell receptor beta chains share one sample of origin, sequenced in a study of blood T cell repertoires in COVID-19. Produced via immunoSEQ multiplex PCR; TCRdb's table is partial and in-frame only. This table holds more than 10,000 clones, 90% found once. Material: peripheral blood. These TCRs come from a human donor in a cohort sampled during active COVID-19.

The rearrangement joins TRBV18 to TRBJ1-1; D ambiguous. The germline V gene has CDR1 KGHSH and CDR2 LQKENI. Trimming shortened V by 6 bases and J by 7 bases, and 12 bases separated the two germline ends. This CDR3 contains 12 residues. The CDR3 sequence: CASSSSGGEAFF. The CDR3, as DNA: TGTGCCAGCTCCAGCTCGGGAGGTGAAGCTTTCTTT.

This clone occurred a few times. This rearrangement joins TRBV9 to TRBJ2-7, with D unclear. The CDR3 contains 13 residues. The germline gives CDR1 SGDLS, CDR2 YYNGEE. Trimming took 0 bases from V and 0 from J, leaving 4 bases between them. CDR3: CASSVDSSYEQYF. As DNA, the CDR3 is TGTGCCAGCAGCGTAGACAGCTCCTACGAGCAGTACTTC. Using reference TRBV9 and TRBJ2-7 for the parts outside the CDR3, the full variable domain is DSGVTQTPKHLITATGQRVTLRCSPRSGDLSVYWYQQSLDQGLQFLIQYYNGEERAKGNILERFSAQQFPDLHSELNLSSLELGDSALYFCASSVDSSYEQYFGPGTRLTVT.

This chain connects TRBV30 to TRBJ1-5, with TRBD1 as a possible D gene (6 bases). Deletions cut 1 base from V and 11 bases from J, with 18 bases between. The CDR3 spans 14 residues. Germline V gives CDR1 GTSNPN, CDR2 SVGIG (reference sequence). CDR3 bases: TGTGCCTGGAGTGCCGGGACATCCACCGGAGCCCAGCATTTT. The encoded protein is CAWSAGTSTGAQHF. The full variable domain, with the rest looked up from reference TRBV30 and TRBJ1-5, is SQTIHQWPATLVQPVGSPLSLECTVEGTSNPNLYWYRQAAGRGLQLLFYSVGIGQISSEVPQNLSASRPQDRQFILSSKKLLLSDSGFYLCAWSAGTSTGAQHFGDGTRLSIL.

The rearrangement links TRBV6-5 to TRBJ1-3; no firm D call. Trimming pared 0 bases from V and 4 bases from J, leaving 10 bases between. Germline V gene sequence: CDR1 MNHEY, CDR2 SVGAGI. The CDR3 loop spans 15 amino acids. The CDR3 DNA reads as TGTGCCAGCAGTTACTCGGACGGGGAAGGAAACACCATATATTTT. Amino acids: CASSYSDGEGNTIYF.

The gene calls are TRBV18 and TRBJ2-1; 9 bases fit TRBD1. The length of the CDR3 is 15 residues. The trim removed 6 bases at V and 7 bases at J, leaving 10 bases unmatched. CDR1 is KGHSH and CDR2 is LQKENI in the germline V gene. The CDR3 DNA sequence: TGTGCCAGCTCGCCTGAAACGGGACAGGGTAATGAGCAGTTCTTC. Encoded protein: CASSPETGQGNEQFF.

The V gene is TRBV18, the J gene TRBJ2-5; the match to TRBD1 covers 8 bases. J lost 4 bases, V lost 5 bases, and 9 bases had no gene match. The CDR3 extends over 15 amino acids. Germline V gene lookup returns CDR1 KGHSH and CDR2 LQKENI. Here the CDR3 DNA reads TGTGCCAGCTCAGAAAGACAGGGGAGATCAGAGACCCAGTACTTC. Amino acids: CASSERQGRSETQYF. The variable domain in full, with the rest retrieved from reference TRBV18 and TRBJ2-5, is NAGVMQNPRHLVRRRGQEARLRCSPMKGHSHVYWYRQLPEEGLKFMVYLQKENIIDESGMPKERFSAEFPKEGPSILRIQQVVRGDSAAYFCASSERQGRSETQYFGPGTRLLVL.

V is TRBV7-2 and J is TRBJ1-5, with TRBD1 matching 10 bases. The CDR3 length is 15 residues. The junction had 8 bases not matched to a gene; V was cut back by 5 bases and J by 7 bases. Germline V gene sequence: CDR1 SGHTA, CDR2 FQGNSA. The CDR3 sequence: CASSRDRGREQPQHF. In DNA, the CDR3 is TGTGCCAGCAGCCGCGACAGGGGGCGGGAGCAGCCCCAGCATTTT.

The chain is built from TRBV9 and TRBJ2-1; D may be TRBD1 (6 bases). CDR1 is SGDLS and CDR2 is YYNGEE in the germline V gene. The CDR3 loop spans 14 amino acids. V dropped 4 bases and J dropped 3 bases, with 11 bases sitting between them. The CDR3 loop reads CASSFRDIYNEQFF. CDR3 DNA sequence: TGTGCCAGCAGCTTCCGGGACATCTACAATGAGCAGTTCTTC.

The chain's CDR3 is CASSFGSGEQYF. CDR3 nucleotides: TGTGCCAGCAGCTTTGGTTCCGGCGAGCAGTACTTC. The genes are TRBV5-6 and TRBJ2-7; the D is unclear. Germline loops: CDR1 SGHDT, CDR2 YYEEEE. V lost 2 bases to trimming and J lost 6 bases, with 9 bases between them. The CDR3 is made up of 12 amino acids.

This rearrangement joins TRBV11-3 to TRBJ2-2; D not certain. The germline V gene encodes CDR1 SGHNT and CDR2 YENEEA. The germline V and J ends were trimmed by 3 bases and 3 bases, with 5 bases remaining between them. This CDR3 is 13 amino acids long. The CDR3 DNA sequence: TGTGCCAGCAGCTTGCAGGACACCGGGGAGCTGTTTTTT. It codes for CASSLQDTGELFF. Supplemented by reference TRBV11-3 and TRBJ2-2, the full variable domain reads EAGVVQSPRYKIIEKKQPVAFWCNPISGHNTLYWYLQNLGQGPELLIRYENEEAVDDSQLPKDRFSAERLKGVDSTLKIQPAELGDSAVYLCASSLQDTGELFFGEGSRLTVL.

This CDR3 reads CASSLASVHGYTF. The CDR3 DNA reads as TGCGCCAGCAGCTTGGCCTCGGTCCATGGCTACACCTTC. The chain recombines TRBV5-1 with TRBJ1-2; D gene unclear. The CDR3 runs to 13 residues. Trimming removed 0 bases from V and 6 bases from J, with 9 bases in between. Germline values: CDR1 SGHRS, CDR2 YFSETQ.

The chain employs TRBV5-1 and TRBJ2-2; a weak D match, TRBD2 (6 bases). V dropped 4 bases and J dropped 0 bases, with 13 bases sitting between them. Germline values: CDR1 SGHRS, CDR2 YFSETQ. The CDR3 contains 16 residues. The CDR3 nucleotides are TGCGCCAGCAGCCCGTGGGGAGGTGCGAACACCGGGGAGCTGTTTTTT. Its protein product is CASSPWGGANTGELFF. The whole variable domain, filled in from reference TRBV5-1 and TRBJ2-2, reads KAGVTQTPRYLIKTRGQQVTLSCSPISGHRSVSWYQQTPGQGLQFLFEYFSETQRNKGNFPGRFSGRQFSNSRSEMNVSTLELGDSALYLCASSPWGGANTGELFFGEGSRLTVL.

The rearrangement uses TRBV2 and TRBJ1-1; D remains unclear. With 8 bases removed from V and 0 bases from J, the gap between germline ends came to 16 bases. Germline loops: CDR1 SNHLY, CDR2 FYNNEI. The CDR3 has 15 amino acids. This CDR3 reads CASGGWEPMNTEAFF. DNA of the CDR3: TGTGCCAGCGGCGGGTGGGAGCCTATGAACACTGAAGCTTTCTTT.

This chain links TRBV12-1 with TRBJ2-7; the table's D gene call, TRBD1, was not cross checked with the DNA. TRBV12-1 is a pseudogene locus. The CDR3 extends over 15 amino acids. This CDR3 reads CASSVYRVENYEQYF. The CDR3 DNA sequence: TGTGCCAGCAGCGTCTACAGGGTAGAAAACTACGAGCAGTACTTC.

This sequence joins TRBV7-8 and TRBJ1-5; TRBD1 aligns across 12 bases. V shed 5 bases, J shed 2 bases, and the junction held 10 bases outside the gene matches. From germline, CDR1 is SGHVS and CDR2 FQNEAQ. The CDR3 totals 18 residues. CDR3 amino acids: CASSGGGQGARGNQPQHF. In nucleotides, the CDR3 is TGTGCCAGCAGCGGCGGGGGACAGGGGGCGCGGGGCAATCAGCCCCAGCATTTT.

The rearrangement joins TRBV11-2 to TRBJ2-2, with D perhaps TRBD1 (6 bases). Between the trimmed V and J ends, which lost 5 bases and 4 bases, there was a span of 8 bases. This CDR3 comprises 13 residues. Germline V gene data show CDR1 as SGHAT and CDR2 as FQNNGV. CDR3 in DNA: TGTGCCAGCAGCCAACAGGGCACCGGGGAGCTGTTTTTT. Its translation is CASSQQGTGELFF. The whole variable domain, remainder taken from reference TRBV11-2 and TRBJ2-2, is EAGVAQSPRYKIIEKRQSVAFWCNPISGHATLYWYQQILGQGPKLLIQFQNNGVVDDSQLPKDRFSAERLKGVDSTLKIQPAKLEDSAVYLCASSQQGTGELFFGEGSRLTVL.

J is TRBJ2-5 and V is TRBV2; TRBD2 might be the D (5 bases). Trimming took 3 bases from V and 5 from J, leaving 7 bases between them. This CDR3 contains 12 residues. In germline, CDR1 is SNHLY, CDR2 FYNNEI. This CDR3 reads CASSDRGETQYF. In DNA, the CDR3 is TGTGCCAGCAGTGACCGGGGTGAGACCCAGTACTTC.

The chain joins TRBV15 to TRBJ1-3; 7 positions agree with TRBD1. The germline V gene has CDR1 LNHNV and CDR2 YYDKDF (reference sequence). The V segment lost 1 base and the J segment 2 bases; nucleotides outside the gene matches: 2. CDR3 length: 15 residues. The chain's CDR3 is CATSRVTGAGNTIYF. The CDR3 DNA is TGTGCCACCAGCAGAGTAACAGGGGCTGGAAACACCATATATTTT. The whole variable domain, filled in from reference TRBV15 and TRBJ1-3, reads DAMVIQNPRYQVTQFGKPVTLSCSQTLNHNVMYWYQQKSSQAPKLLFHYYDKDFNNEADTPDNFQSRRPNTSFCFLDIRSPGLGDTAMYLCATSRVTGAGNTIYFGEGSWLTVV.

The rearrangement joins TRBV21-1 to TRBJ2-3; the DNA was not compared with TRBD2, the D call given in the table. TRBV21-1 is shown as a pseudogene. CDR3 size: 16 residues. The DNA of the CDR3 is TGTGCCAGCGATGACAGACTAGCGGGGTACACAGATACGCAGTATTTT. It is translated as CASDDRLAGYTDTQYF.

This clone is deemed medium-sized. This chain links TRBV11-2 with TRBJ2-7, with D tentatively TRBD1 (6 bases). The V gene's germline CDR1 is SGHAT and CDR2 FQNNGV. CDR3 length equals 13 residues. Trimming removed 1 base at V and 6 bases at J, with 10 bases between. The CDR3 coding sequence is TGTGCCAGCAGCTTAGGACAGGCGGCCGAGCAGTACTTC. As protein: CASSLGQAAEQYF. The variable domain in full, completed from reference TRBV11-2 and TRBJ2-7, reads EAGVAQSPRYKIIEKRQSVAFWCNPISGHATLYWYQQILGQGPKLLIQFQNNGVVDDSQLPKDRFSAERLKGVDSTLKIQPAKLEDSAVYLCASSLGQAAEQYFGPGTRLTVT.